This TCR beta chain was sequenced in a study of T cell responses to AZD1222 COVID-19 vaccine. Study observations and caveats: At baseline, seropositivity was found in only six or seven AZD1222 recipients. Two AZD1222 administrations were followed by greater Spike-specific TCR breadth and depth.

In the case of this clone: Antigen: not known.

CDR3 length equals 13 residues. Trimming cost V 3 bases and J 6 bases, with 11 bases left between them. Some clones are missing from TCRdb's copy, which holds only in-frame ones; the method was immunoSEQ multiplex PCR. The sample has under 150,000 clones, roughly 90% seen once. Sequenced here: peripheral blood, sampled 28 days after the second AZD1222 dose. The chain has TRBV12-3 or TRBV12-4 and TRBJ1-1, with a possible D match to TRBD1 (5 bases). The clonotype was recovered from an adult who received the AZD1222 COVID-19 vaccine. This chain's CDR3 is CASSFGARSEAFF. CDR3 DNA: TGTGCCAGCAGTTTCGGGGCGAGGTCTGAAGCTTTCTTT.